One sample yielded the 27 T cell receptor beta chains listed below, sequenced in a study of T cells in localized non-small cell lung cancer. Method: immunoSEQ multiplex PCR; TCRdb's copy keeps in-frame clones and lacks some. The sample lists around 1,300 clones, 38% occurring once. Sequenced material: lung tumor tissue, taken before any cancer treatment. The origin of the receptors is a male donor older than 55 with stage III lung adenocarcinoma.

This chain connects TRBV19 to TRBJ1-5; a possible D gene is TRBD1 (6 bases). Germline CDR1 reads LNHDA; CDR2 reads SQIVND (reference sequence). The germline V and J ends were trimmed by 6 bases and 5 bases, with 11 bases remaining between them. The CDR3 is 13 amino acids. CDR3 in DNA: TGTGCCAGTAGCTTCTCAGGGGATCAGCCCCAGCATTTT. Protein product: CASSFSGDQPQHF.

There are a few counts of this clone. This sequence joins TRBV9 and TRBJ2-3; TRBD2 agrees at 7 bases. Trimming removed 4 bases from V and 4 bases from J; junction bases left unmatched: 9. This CDR3 has 15 amino acids. Germline V gene data show CDR1 as SGDLS and CDR2 as YYNGEE. The CDR3 coding sequence is TGTGCCAGCAGCCCCCCAGGGAGGGGATCAGATACGCAGTATTTT. This translates into CASSPPGRGSDTQYF. The complete variable domain, with remaining parts taken from reference TRBV9 and TRBJ2-3, reads DSGVTQTPKHLITATGQRVTLRCSPRSGDLSVYWYQQSLDQGLQFLIQYYNGEERAKGNILERFSAQQFPDLHSELNLSSLELGDSALYFCASSPPGRGSDTQYFGPGTRLTVL.

This chain connects TRBV14 to TRBJ1-1; 7 bases map to TRBD1. This CDR3 has 15 amino acids. V gave up 3 bases and J gave up 1 base; unmatched junction bases: 5. Germline lookup yields CDR1 SGHDN and CDR2 FVKESK. The CDR3 sequence is CASSHRTGWNTEAFF. The CDR3 DNA reads TGTGCCAGCAGCCATCGGACAGGTTGGAACACTGAAGCTTTCTTT.

The chain joins TRBV19 to TRBJ1-5; D unclear. The CDR3 totals 13 residues. The germline V gene has CDR1 LNHDA and CDR2 SQIVND (reference sequence). Trimming cost V 0 bases and J 7 bases, with 7 bases left between them. For the CDR3, the DNA is TGTGCCAGTAGTATAGATCGGAAGCAGCCCCAGCATTTT. This gives the protein CASSIDRKQPQHF.

This clone was seen once. The chain combines TRBV10-2 with TRBJ1-5; the D gene is possibly TRBD1 (5 bases). V dropped 3 bases and J dropped 7 bases, with 13 bases sitting between them. This CDR3 is built from 14 residues. Germline V gives CDR1 WSHSY, CDR2 SAAADI. CDR3 sequence reads: CASSDSGRGQPQHF. The CDR3 DNA reads as TGCGCCAGCAGTGATTCAGGGAGGGGACAGCCCCAGCATTTT.

On this clone: An end of the junction differs from the germline gene, which may be a read error. The gene calls are TRBV19 and TRBJ2-7; tentative D call: TRBD2 (6 bases). The germline V gene has CDR1 LNHDA and CDR2 SQIVND (reference sequence). The CDR3 has 14 residues. The CDR3 bases are TGTGCCGATACCGGGACTCAGGTATCCTACAAGCAGTACTTC. Translation: CADTGTQVSYKQYF.

V gene TRBV6-8 combines with J gene TRBJ1-1, with TRBD1 matching 7 bases. CDR3 size: 14 residues. Germline loops: CDR1 MNHGY, CDR2 SAAAGT. With V trimmed by 7 bases and J by 1 base, 6 bases remained unmatched. This CDR3 reads CASTPGQTNTEAFF. DNA of the CDR3: TGTGCCAGCACCCCGGGACAGACGAACACTGAAGCTTTCTTT.

The genes are TRBV19 and TRBJ1-1; D is possibly TRBD1 (6 bases). The CDR3 has 14 amino acids. Germline values: CDR1 LNHDA, CDR2 SQIVND (reference sequence). The V gene lost 5 bases and the J gene lost 3 bases, with 13 bases spanning the gap. The CDR3 sequence: CASSSGTYYTEAFF. The CDR3 DNA sequence: TGTGCCAGTAGTTCCGGGACATATTACACTGAAGCTTTCTTT.

The chain joins TRBV19 to TRBJ1-1; D might be TRBD1 (5 bases). The CDR3 is 13 residues long. Deletions cut 8 bases from V and 5 bases from J, with 15 bases between. Germline values: CDR1 LNHDA, CDR2 SQIVND (reference sequence). The DNA for the CDR3 is TGTGCCAGTGGAACAGGAGGGGCGACTGAAGCTTTCTTT. Encoded protein: CASGTGGATEAFF.

In regard to this clone: The junction and the germline gene differ at one end; a read error may be behind it. The chain is built from TRBV9 and TRBJ2-7, with TRBD2 as a possible D gene (5 bases). CDR3 length: 12 amino acids. CDR1 SGDLS and CDR2 YYNGEE come from the germline V gene. The CDR3 spells CASSDGVTSLYF. CDR3 sequence (DNA): TGTGCCAGCAGCGACGGGGTCACCTCGCTCTATTTC.

In this sample, this clone turned up a few times. The chain carries TRBV6-8 and TRBJ1-2, with TRBD1 matching 11 bases. Trimming removed 6 bases from V and 7 bases from J; junction bases left unmatched: 10. The CDR3 loop spans 15 amino acids. Germline V gene sequence: CDR1 MNHGY, CDR2 SAAAGT. The CDR3 loop reads CASRPGTGGLGGYTF. The CDR3 DNA reads as TGTGCCAGCAGGCCCGGGACAGGGGGTTTGGGTGGCTACACCTTC.

In nucleotides, the CDR3 is TGTGCCAGTAGTATCTCTAGCGGGGACACAGATACGCAGTATTTT. Translation gives CASSISSGDTDTQYF. The rearrangement uses TRBV19 and TRBJ2-3, with TRBD2 identical over 9 bases. The V segment lost 3 bases and the J segment 2 bases; nucleotides outside the gene matches: 3. This CDR3 is 15 amino acids long. Germline V lookup: CDR1 LNHDA, CDR2 SQIVND (reference sequence).

The chain combines TRBV19 with TRBJ2-7; maybe TRBD1 (5 bases). Germline-derived CDR1 and CDR2 are LNHDA and SQIVND (reference sequence). V lost 8 bases and J lost 5, with 13 bases in between. The CDR3 consists of 12 residues. CDR3 sequence: CASEDRGHEQYF. The CDR3 bases are TGTGCCAGTGAAGACAGAGGCCACGAGCAGTACTTC.

This clone was found once. The chain has TRBV19 and TRBJ1-1, with TRBD1 matching over 8 bases. The CDR3 is 15 amino acids. With V trimmed by 6 bases and J by 1 base, 7 bases remained unmatched. The germline CDR1 and CDR2 sequences are LNHDA and SQIVND (reference sequence). In DNA, the CDR3 is TGTGCCAGTAGCTGGACAGGGACAGCGAACACTGAAGCTTTCTTT. This gives the protein CASSWTGTANTEAFF.

In nucleotides, the CDR3 is TGTGCCAGCAGTGGACGGCAGGGGAATAACATGAACACTGAAGCTTTCTTT. This translates into CASSGRQGNNMNTEAFF. The V and J genes are TRBV2 and TRBJ1-1; TRBD1 might be the D (6 bases). Deletions cut 4 bases from V and 0 bases from J, with 18 bases between. Per the germline V gene, CDR1 is SNHLY and CDR2 is FYNNEI. This CDR3 comprises 17 residues.

The rearrangement uses TRBV11-3 and TRBJ2-7, with 9 bases fitting TRBD1. The germline gives CDR1 SGHNT, CDR2 YENEEA. The V and J ends lost 3 bases and 5 bases, in that order; junction bases with no gene match: 11. CDR3 length: 16 amino acids. As DNA, the CDR3 is TGTGCCAGCAGCTTGGTTCCCCCGGGACAGGGTCACGAGCAGTACTTC. Protein: CASSLVPPGQGHEQYF.

On this clone itself: Sequence at one end of the junction differs from germline and may be a read error. The V call is TRBV19, the J call TRBJ2-3; TRBD2 agrees at 11 bases. The CDR3 extends over 17 amino acids. Germline lookup yields CDR1 LNHDA and CDR2 SQIVND (reference sequence). In DNA, the CDR3 is TGTACCAGTAGTATATCCCGGGGTAGCGGGAGGGCAGATACGCAATATTTT. As protein: CTSSISRGSGRADTQYF.

This clone was detected only once. This chain uses TRBV14 with TRBJ2-5, with a possible D match to TRBD2 (7 bases). This CDR3 is built from 13 residues. V lost 0 bases, J lost 9 bases, and 11 bases lay in between. Per germline, CDR1 SGHDN and CDR2 FVKESK. The CDR3 sequence: CASSQDRGRAQYF. In DNA, the CDR3 is TGTGCCAGCAGCCAAGATAGGGGGAGGGCCCAGTACTTC.

This chain connects TRBV19 to TRBJ2-6; D remains unclear. The CDR3 extends over 16 amino acids. CDR1 and CDR2 (germline): LNHDA, SQIVND (reference sequence). V was shortened by 3 bases and J by 0 bases, with 9 bases between the two germline ends. CDR3 sequence (DNA): TGTGCCAGTAGTATCGGAACATTCTCTGGGGCCAACGTCCTGACTTTC. Its translation: CASSIGTFSGANVLTF.

The chain uses TRBV30 and TRBJ2-3; TRBD2 matches 10 bases. The germline CDR1 and CDR2 sequences are GTSNPN and SVGIG (reference sequence). Trimming at V came to 2 bases and at J to 2 bases, leaving 7 bases not matched to a gene. This CDR3 spans 16 amino acids. CDR3 sequence reads: CAWSLSSGRTTDTQYF. The CDR3 coding sequence is TGTGCCTGGAGTCTAAGTAGCGGGAGGACCACAGATACGCAGTATTTT.

This clone was seen a single time. The chain has TRBV5-1 and TRBJ2-7, with D unresolved. Germline loops: CDR1 SGHRS, CDR2 YFSETQ. Trimming shortened V by 0 bases and J by 9 bases, and 16 bases separated the two germline ends. The CDR3 is made up of 14 amino acids. In nucleotides, the CDR3 is TGCGCCAGCAGCTTGGAACCAGGAGCGTTCGGGCAGTACTTC. It translates to CASSLEPGAFGQYF.

CDR3 residues: CASKGGGSEQYF. The CDR3 DNA reads TGTGCCAGCAAGGGGGGGGGCTCCGAGCAGTACTTC. The chain is built from TRBV6-8 and TRBJ2-7, with D possibly TRBD2 on 7 matching bases. The CDR3 is made up of 12 amino acids. In germline, CDR1 is MNHGY, CDR2 SAAAGT. V was clipped by 7 bases and J by 6 bases, with 13 bases between them.

This clone was seen only a few times. V usage is TRBV18 and J usage is TRBJ2-1, with a weak D call TRBD2 (5 bases). V was pared by 3 bases and J by 2 bases, with 14 bases between. The CDR3 has 16 residues. The germline CDR1 and CDR2 sequences are KGHSH and LQKENI. CDR3 sequence reads: CASSPREDVAYNEQFF. CDR3 in DNA: TGTGCCAGCTCACCCCGGGAAGATGTTGCCTACAATGAGCAGTTCTTC.

There are a few counts of this clone. The V and J genes are TRBV6-8 and TRBJ2-1; 7 nucleotides match TRBD2. CDR3 length: 16 amino acids. The V and J ends lost 1 base and 8 bases, in that order; junction bases with no gene match: 11. Germline V lookup: CDR1 MNHGY, CDR2 SAAAGT. CDR3 sequence reads: CASSYFSGTNSDEQFF. The CDR3 nucleotides are TGTGCCAGCAGTTACTTCTCAGGGACTAACTCGGATGAGCAGTTCTTC.

V and J are TRBV30 and TRBJ1-4; a weak D match, TRBD1 (6 bases). With 3 bases removed from V and 3 bases from J, the gap between germline ends came to 14 bases. This CDR3 contains 15 residues. Germline CDR1 GTSNPN, CDR2 SVGIG (reference sequence). The CDR3 spells CAWSKTGLANEKLFF. DNA of the CDR3: TGTGCCTGGAGCAAAACAGGGTTGGCTAATGAAAAACTGTTTTTT.

Worth noting for this clone: One junction end disagrees with the germline gene, perhaps due to a read error. This chain connects TRBV19 to TRBJ2-6, with D perhaps matching TRBD1 or TRBD2 (5 bases each). CDR1 is LNHDA, CDR2 SQIVND, per germline (reference sequence). The CDR3 totals 20 residues. The CDR3 loop is CASTSVTRARQFSGANVLTF. CDR3 bases: TGTGCCAGTACATCGGTAACGCGGGCGCGACAATTCTCTGGGGCTAACGTCCTGACTTTC. The complete variable domain, with remaining parts taken from reference TRBV19 and TRBJ2-6, reads DGGITQSPKYLFRKEGQNVTLSCEQNLNHDAMYWYRQDPGQGLRLIYYSQIVNDFQKGDIAEGYSVSREKKESFPLTVTSAQKNPTAFYLCASTSVTRARQFSGANVLTFGAGSRLTVL.

The rearrangement links TRBV11-3 to TRBJ2-1; D is perhaps TRBD1 (6 bases). V was clipped by 5 bases and J by 9 bases, with 17 bases between them. Germline-derived CDR1 and CDR2 are SGHNT and YENEEA. This CDR3 spans 14 amino acids. CDR3 in amino acids: CASSPIYRDGEQFF. The CDR3 DNA sequence: TGTGCCAGCAGCCCGATATACAGGGACGGTGAGCAGTTCTTC.